Listed here are 25 T cell receptor beta chains from one sample, sequenced in a study of T cell responses to AZD1222 COVID-19 vaccine. Sequencing used immunoSEQ multiplex PCR; TCRdb keeps in-frame clones, though not all of them. The sample includes approximately 75,000 clones, roughly 88% of them seen just once. The sample here was peripheral blood, taken 28 days after the second AZD1222 dose. The source of these receptors is an adult who received the AZD1222 COVID-19 vaccine.

V and J are TRBV4-1 and TRBJ1-1, with D perhaps matching TRBD1 (5 bases). From germline, CDR1 is MGHRA and CDR2 YSYEKL. The CDR3 sequence is 15 residues long. Deletions cut 0 bases from V and 2 bases from J, with 10 bases between. This CDR3 is CASSQEGTINTEAFF. Here the CDR3 DNA reads TGCGCCAGCAGCCAAGAAGGGACGATTAACACTGAAGCTTTCTTT.

This sequence joins TRBV7-2 and TRBJ2-5; no reliable D call. CDR1 is SGHTA, CDR2 FQGNSA, per germline. The CDR3 consists of 11 residues. Trimming left V 4 bases short and J 5 bases short, with 5 bases between. The CDR3 region has the DNA TGTGCCAGCAGCTCCGGGGAGACCCAGTACTTC. Its translation is CASSSGETQYF.

CDR3 sequence reads: CASSSPEGAQPQHF. For the CDR3, the DNA is TGTGCCAGCAGTTCCCCCGAGGGTGCTCAGCCCCAGCATTTT. The chain employs TRBV28 and TRBJ1-5; unclear D gene. This CDR3 contains 14 residues. V dropped 4 bases and J dropped 6 bases, with 13 bases sitting between them. In germline, CDR1 is MDHEN, CDR2 SYDVKM.

This chain connects TRBV30 to TRBJ1-2; no definite D call. The CDR3 has 13 residues. Germline-derived CDR1 and CDR2 are GTSNPN and SVGIG (reference sequence). V lost 2 bases and J 2 bases, leaving 9 bases between the germline ends. The CDR3 sequence is CAWSPDGNYGYTF. In DNA, the CDR3 is TGTGCCTGGAGTCCCGACGGGAACTATGGCTACACCTTC.

The chain joins TRBV9 to TRBJ2-1; possible D gene TRBD1, 6 bases. The CDR3 is 14 residues long. CDR1 is SGDLS and CDR2 is YYNGEE in the germline V gene. V lost 0 bases, J lost 4 bases, and 8 bases lay in between. CDR3 region: CASSVDREYNEQFF. The CDR3 DNA reads TGTGCCAGCAGCGTAGACAGGGAATACAATGAGCAGTTCTTC.

The chain uses TRBV12-3 or TRBV12-4 and TRBJ1-6; 8 bases align to TRBD1. V gave up 6 bases and J gave up 8 bases; unmatched junction bases: 3. The CDR3 runs 13 residues. CDR3 residues: CASSTDRDSPLHF. The CDR3 nucleotides read TGTGCCAGCAGCACGGACAGGGATTCACCCCTCCACTTT.

This chain connects TRBV19 to TRBJ1-1; the D is unclear. In germline, CDR1 is LNHDA, CDR2 SQIVND (reference sequence). V dropped 9 bases and J dropped 4 bases, with 12 bases sitting between them. There are 12 residues in the CDR3. The CDR3 sequence: CASGPLGTEAFF. CDR3 nucleotides: TGTGCCAGCGGACCTCTTGGCACTGAAGCTTTCTTT.

In DNA form, the CDR3 reads TGTGCCAGCAGCTTGGTAGTCGACGGGGACACTGAAGCTTTCTTT. Protein sequence: CASSLVVDGDTEAFF. V usage is TRBV5-8 and J usage is TRBJ1-1; D unresolved. This CDR3 is built from 15 residues. The V end lost 0 bases, the J end lost 3 bases, and 12 bases lay between the germline ends. Looked up from germline, CDR1 is SGHTS and CDR2 is YDEGEE.

The CDR3 nucleotides are TGCGCCAGCAGCCAAGACAGGGTAGCAGGTATCGCGGAGACCCAGTACTTC. Translation: CASSQDRVAGIAETQYF. The rearrangement uses TRBV4-1 and TRBJ2-5; TRBD1 might be the D (5 bases). Per germline, CDR1 MGHRA and CDR2 YSYEKL. CDR3 length: 17 residues. V lost 0 bases and J 5 bases, leaving 19 bases between the germline ends.

This clone was counted only a few times. This chain connects TRBV6-5 to TRBJ1-5; D is perhaps TRBD1 (5 bases). With 8 bases removed from V and 5 bases from J, the gap between germline ends came to 19 bases. Germline V gene sequence: CDR1 MNHEY, CDR2 SVGAGI. The CDR3 extends over 15 amino acids. The chain's CDR3 is CASSLRLGGHQPQHF. The DNA for the CDR3 is TGTGCCAGCTCCCTACGGTTGGGGGGTCATCAGCCCCAGCATTTT.

The chain has TRBV7-9 and TRBJ1-6; 7 nucleotides line up with TRBD1. Germline V gene data show CDR1 as SEHNR and CDR2 as FQNEAQ (reference sequence). The CDR3 consists of 15 residues. V trimming: 5 bases; J trimming: 1 base; junction bases outside the gene matches: 2. The CDR3 here is CASSLRGSYNSPLHF. CDR3 coding DNA: TGTGCCAGCAGCCTCAGGGGGTCCTATAATTCACCCCTCCACTTT.

This clone was recorded once. The chain links TRBV6-5 to TRBJ2-2, with unresolved D. This CDR3 spans 14 amino acids. In germline, CDR1 is MNHEY, CDR2 SVGAGI. The V end lost 6 bases, the J end lost 8 bases, and 16 bases lay between the germline ends. CDR3 DNA: TGTGCCAGCAGACCCGGAAGGGTGGAGGGGGAGCTGTTTTTT. Residues: CASRPGRVEGELFF.

V gene TRBV19 combines with J gene TRBJ1-3; D call uncertain. The CDR3 covers 16 residues. Looked up from germline, CDR1 is LNHDA and CDR2 is SQIVND (reference sequence). The germline V and J ends were trimmed by 4 bases and 4 bases, with 17 bases remaining between them. The CDR3 protein is CASSTDGPHEGNTIYF. The CDR3 DNA follows: TGTGCCAGTAGTACCGATGGCCCCCACGAAGGAAACACCATATATTTT.

The chain is built from TRBV6-4 and TRBJ1-2; 12 bases fit TRBD1. CDR1 MRHNA and CDR2 SNTAGT come from the germline V gene. The CDR3 runs 15 residues. With 6 bases clipped from V and 4 bases from J, the junction kept 6 bases outside the gene matches. CDR3 DNA: TGTGCCAGCAGACAGGGACAGGGGGCTTCCTATGGCTACACCTTC. It yields the protein CASRQGQGASYGYTF.

The genes are TRBV6-5 and TRBJ1-4, with D perhaps matching TRBD1 (5 bases). Germline CDR1 reads MNHEY; CDR2 reads SVGAGI. Deletions cut 6 bases from V and 7 bases from J, with 12 bases between. The length of the CDR3 is 13 residues. CDR3 amino acids: CASRRGLGEKLFF. CDR3 nucleotides: TGTGCCAGCAGGAGGGGATTAGGTGAAAAACTGTTTTTT.

In its sample, this clone was seen a few times. The rearrangement uses TRBV6-5 and TRBJ1-3; TRBD1 might be the D (6 bases). Trimming left V 0 bases short and J 4 bases short, with 10 bases between. The CDR3 loop spans 15 amino acids. Germline-derived CDR1 and CDR2 are MNHEY and SVGAGI. The CDR3 loop is CASSYSSGGGNTIYF. CDR3 bases: TGTGCCAGCAGTTACTCTAGCGGGGGCGGAAACACCATATATTTT.

The rearrangement joins TRBV7-8 to TRBJ2-7; 7 bases are a match to TRBD2. With V trimmed by 1 base and J by 6 bases, 18 bases remained unmatched. Germline values: CDR1 SGHVS, CDR2 FQNEAQ. This CDR3 comprises 18 residues. DNA for the CDR3: TGTGCCAGCAGCTTAGGCGTCTTGAGAGGGCGGCAGCGGGGCGAGCAGTACTTC. Translation gives CASSLGVLRGRQRGEQYF.

In DNA, the CDR3 is TGTGCCAGCAGCCAAGGTGGCAGATCCTCTGGGGCCAACGTCCTGACTTTC. Translating gives CASSQGGRSSGANVLTF. The chain joins TRBV3-1 (or the pseudogene TRBV3-2) to TRBJ2-6; D call uncertain. Germline CDR1 is LGHDT and CDR2 is YNNKEL (reference sequence). The CDR3 contains 17 residues. V was cut by 1 base and J by 0 bases, with 10 bases left in between.

The rearrangement joins TRBV7-9 to TRBJ2-7; tentatively, D is TRBD1 (6 bases). CDR3 length equals 13 residues. Germline loops: CDR1 SEHNR, CDR2 FQNEAQ (reference sequence). V lost 3 bases to trimming and J lost 6 bases, with 12 bases between them. The CDR3 protein is CASSFTGPAEQYF. CDR3 DNA: TGTGCCAGCAGCTTTACAGGGCCGGCCGAGCAGTACTTC. The full variable domain, rest sourced from reference TRBV7-9 and TRBJ2-7, is DTGVSQNPRHKITKRGQNVTFRCDPISEHNRLYWYRQTLGQGPEFLTYFQNEAQLEKSRLLSDRFSAERPKGSFSTLEIQRTEQGDSAMYLCASSFTGPAEQYFGPGTRLTVT.

CDR3 DNA sequence: TGTGCCAGCCTACTTGGGGGGGCCGCCTACGAGCAGTACTTC. Encoded protein: CASLLGGAAYEQYF. The gene calls are TRBV2 and TRBJ2-7; weak D call: TRBD2 (7 bases). Trimming shortened V by 8 bases and J by 2 bases, and 16 bases separated the two germline ends. Germline CDR1 SNHLY, CDR2 FYNNEI. The length of the CDR3 is 14 residues.

This rearrangement joins TRBV6-1 to TRBJ1-6, with D perhaps TRBD1 (6 bases). This CDR3 region has 16 residues. V was clipped by 3 bases and J by 6 bases, with 15 bases between them. Looked up from germline, CDR1 is MNHNS and CDR2 is SASEGT. CDR3 sequence: CASSEFGAGVNSPLHF. CDR3 sequence (DNA): TGTGCCAGCAGTGAGTTTGGGGCAGGGGTTAATTCACCCCTCCACTTT.

This chain links TRBV4-3 with TRBJ2-1, with a possible D match to TRBD2 (6 bases). Trimming took 0 bases from V and 9 from J, leaving 9 bases between them. Germline V gene data show CDR1 as LGHNA and CDR2 as YSLEER. The length of the CDR3 is 13 residues. CDR3 sequence reads: CASSQEEGIEQFF. Here the CDR3 DNA reads TGCGCCAGCAGCCAAGAGGAGGGGATTGAGCAGTTCTTC.

The chain joins TRBV3-1 (or the pseudogene TRBV3-2) to TRBJ1-6, with D uncertain. V was shortened by 0 bases and J by 9 bases, with 12 bases between the two germline ends. This CDR3 spans 15 amino acids. CDR1 LGHDT and CDR2 YNNKEL come from the germline V gene (reference sequence). The CDR3 reads CASSQDGSGSSPLHF. For the CDR3, the DNA is TGTGCCAGCAGCCAAGATGGCTCTGGTAGTTCACCCCTCCACTTT.

The V call is TRBV5-4, the J call TRBJ2-3; no reliable D call. V was shortened by 4 bases and J by 3 bases, with 6 bases between the two germline ends. CDR1 is SGHNT and CDR2 is YYREEE in the germline V gene (reference sequence). CDR3 size: 12 residues. The CDR3 loop reads CASSPGTDTQYF. The DNA of the CDR3 is TGTGCCAGCAGCCCTGGAACAGATACGCAGTATTTT.

The chain links TRBV14 to TRBJ1-5; D not certain. The V and J ends lost 0 bases and 7 bases respectively, with 7 bases between them. CDR3 length: 13 residues. Germline V gene lookup returns CDR1 SGHDN and CDR2 FVKESK. Here the CDR3 DNA reads TGTGCCAGCAGCCAAGACTTAGGACAGCCCCAGCATTTT. It is translated as CASSQDLGQPQHF.